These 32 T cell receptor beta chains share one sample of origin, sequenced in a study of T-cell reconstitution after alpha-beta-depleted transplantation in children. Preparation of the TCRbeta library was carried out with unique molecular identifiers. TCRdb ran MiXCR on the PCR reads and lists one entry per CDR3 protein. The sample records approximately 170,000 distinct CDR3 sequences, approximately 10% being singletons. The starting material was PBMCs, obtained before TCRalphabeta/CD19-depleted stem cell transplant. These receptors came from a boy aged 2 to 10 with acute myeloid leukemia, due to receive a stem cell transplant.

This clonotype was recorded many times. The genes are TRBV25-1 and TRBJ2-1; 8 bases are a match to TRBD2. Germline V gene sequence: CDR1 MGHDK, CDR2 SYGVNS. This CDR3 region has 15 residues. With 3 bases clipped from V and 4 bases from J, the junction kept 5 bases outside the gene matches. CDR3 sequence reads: CASSDISGVYNEQFF. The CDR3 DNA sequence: TGTGCCAGCAGTGATATTAGCGGGGTTTACAATGAGCAGTTCTTC.

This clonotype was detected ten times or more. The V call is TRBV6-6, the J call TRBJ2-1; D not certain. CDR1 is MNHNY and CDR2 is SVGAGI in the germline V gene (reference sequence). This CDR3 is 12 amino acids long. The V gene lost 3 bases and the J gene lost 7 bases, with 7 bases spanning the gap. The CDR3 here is CASSYPSNEQFF. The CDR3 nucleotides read TGTGCCAGCAGTTATCCCTCGAATGAGCAGTTCTTC.

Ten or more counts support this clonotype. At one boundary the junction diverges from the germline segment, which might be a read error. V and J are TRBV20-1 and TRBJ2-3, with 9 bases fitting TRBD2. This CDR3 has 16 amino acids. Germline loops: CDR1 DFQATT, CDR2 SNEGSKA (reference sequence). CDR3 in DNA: TGCAGTGCTAGAGAAATCCTTAGCGGGAGCAAAGATACGCAGTATTTT. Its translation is CSAREILSGSKDTQYF.

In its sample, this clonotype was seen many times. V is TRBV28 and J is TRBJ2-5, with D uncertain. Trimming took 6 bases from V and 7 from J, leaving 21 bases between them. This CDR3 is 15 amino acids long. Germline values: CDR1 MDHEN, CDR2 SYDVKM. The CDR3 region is CASSLRVLKETTQYF. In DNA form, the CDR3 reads TGTGCCAGCAGCCTCCGGGTCCTTAAGGAAACGACCCAGTACTTC.

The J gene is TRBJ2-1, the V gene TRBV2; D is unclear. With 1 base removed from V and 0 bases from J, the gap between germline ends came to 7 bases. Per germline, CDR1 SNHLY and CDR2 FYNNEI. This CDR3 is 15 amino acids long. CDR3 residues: CASSEGAHSYNEQFF. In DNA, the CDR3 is TGTGCCAGCAGTGAAGGAGCCCACTCCTACAATGAGCAGTTCTTC. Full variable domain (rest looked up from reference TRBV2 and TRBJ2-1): EPEVTQTPSHQVTQMGQEVILRCVPISNHLYFYWYRQILGQKVEFLVSFYNNEISEKSEIFDDQFSVERPDGSNFTLKIRSTKLEDSAMYFCASSEGAHSYNEQFFGPGTRLTVL.

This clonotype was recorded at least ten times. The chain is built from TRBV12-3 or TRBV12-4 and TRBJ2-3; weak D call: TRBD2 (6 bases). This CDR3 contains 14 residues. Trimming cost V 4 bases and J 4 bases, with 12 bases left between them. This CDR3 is CASSSPIAADTQYF. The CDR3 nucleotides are TGTGCCAGCAGTTCACCCATAGCGGCAGATACGCAGTATTTT.

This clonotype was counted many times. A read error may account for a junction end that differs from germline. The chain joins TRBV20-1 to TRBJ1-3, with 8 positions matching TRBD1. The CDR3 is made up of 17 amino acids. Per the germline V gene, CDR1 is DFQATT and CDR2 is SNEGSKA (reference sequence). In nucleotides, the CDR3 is TGTAGTGCCATGACAGGGGCCTTTCTCTTCTCTGGAAACACCATATATTTT. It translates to CSAMTGAFLFSGNTIYF.

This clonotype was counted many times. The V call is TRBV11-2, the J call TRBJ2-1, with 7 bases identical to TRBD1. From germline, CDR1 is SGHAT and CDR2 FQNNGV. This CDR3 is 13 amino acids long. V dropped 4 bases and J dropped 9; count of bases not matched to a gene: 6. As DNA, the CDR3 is TGTGCCAGCAGCTCAGACAGGGTTTTTGAGCAGTTCTTC. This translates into CASSSDRVFEQFF.

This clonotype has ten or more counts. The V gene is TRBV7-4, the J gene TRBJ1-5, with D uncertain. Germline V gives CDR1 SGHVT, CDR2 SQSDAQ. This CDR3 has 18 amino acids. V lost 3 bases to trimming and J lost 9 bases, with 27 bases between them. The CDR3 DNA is TGTGCCAGCAGCTTCCGGAATGTAGACCCCGCCGCCAGGTTGCCCCAGCATTTT. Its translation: CASSFRNVDPAARLPQHF.

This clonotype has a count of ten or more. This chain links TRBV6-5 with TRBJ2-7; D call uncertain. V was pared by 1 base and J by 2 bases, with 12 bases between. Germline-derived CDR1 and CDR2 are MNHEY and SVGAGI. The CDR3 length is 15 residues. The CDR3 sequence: CASSYYGPLAYEQYF. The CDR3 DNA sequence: TGTGCCAGCAGTTACTACGGGCCCCTTGCCTACGAGCAGTACTTC.

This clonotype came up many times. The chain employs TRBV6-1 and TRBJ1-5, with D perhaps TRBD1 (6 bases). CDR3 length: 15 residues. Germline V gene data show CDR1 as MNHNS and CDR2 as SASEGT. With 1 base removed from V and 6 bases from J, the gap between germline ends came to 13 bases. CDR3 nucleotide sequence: TGTGCCAGCAGTGAAGTCTCGGGGGCCGGTCAGCCCCAGCATTTT. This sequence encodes CASSEVSGAGQPQHF.

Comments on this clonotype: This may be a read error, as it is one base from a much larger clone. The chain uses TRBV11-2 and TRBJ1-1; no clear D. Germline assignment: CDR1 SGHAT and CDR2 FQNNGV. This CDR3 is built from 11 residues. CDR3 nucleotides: TGTGCCAGCAGCTTAGCCCGTGAAGCTCTCTTT. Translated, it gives CASSLAREALF.

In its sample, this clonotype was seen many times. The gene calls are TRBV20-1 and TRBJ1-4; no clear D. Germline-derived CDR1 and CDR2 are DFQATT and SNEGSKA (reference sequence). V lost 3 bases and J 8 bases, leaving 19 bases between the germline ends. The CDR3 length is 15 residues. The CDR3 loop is CSASVGRIEHEKLFF. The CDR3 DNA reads TGCAGTGCTAGTGTGGGAAGGATTGAACACGAAAAACTGTTTTTT.

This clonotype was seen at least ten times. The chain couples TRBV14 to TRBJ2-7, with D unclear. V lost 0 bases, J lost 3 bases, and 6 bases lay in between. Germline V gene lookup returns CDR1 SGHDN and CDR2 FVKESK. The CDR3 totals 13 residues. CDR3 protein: CASSQDDFYEQYF. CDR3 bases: TGTGCCAGCAGCCAAGATGACTTCTACGAGCAGTACTTC. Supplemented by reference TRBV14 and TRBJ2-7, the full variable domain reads EAGVTQFPSHSVIEKGQTVTLRCDPISGHDNLYWYRRVMGKEIKFLLHFVKESKQDESGMPNNRFLAERTGGTYSTLKVQPAELEDSGVYFCASSQDDFYEQYFGPGTRLTVT.

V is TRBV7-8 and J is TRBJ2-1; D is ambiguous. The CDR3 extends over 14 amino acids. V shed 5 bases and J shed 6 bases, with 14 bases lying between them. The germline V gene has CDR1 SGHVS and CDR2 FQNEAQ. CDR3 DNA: TGTGCCAGCAGCCCTAAAGCCCTAGGCAATGAGCAGTTCTTC. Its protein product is CASSPKALGNEQFF.

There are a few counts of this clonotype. CDR3: CASSYGQGGDEQFF. CDR3 DNA: TGCGCCAGCAGCTATGGACAGGGTGGAGATGAGCAGTTCTTC. The chain links TRBV5-1 to TRBJ2-1, with 8 bases matching TRBD1. Germline trimming cut 3 bases from V and 8 bases from J; bases unmatched to any gene: 7. Germline CDR1 SGHRS, CDR2 YFSETQ. This CDR3 is built from 14 residues. Combining the CDR3 with reference TRBV5-1 and TRBJ2-1 gives the whole variable domain KAGVTQTPRYLIKTRGQQVTLSCSPISGHRSVSWYQQTPGQGLQFLFEYFSETQRNKGNFPGRFSGRQFSNSRSEMNVSTLELGDSALYLCASSYGQGGDEQFFGPGTRLTVL.

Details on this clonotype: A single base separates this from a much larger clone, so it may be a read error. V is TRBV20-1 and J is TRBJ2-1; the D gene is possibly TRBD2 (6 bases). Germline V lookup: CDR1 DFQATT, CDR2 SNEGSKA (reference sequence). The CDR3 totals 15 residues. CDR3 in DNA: TGCTGTGCTAGAGATAAGCGGGTATACTACAATGAGCAGTTCTTC. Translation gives CCARDKRVYYNEQFF.

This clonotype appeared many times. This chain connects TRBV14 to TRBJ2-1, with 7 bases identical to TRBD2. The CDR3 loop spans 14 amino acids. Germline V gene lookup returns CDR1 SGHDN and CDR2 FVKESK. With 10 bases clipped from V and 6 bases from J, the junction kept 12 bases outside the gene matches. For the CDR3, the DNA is TGTGCCACCCGAAAGAGGGAGGGCCGCAATGAGCAGTTCTTC. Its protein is CATRKREGRNEQFF.

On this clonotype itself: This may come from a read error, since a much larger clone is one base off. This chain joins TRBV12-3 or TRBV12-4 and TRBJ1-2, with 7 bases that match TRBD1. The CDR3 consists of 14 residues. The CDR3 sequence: CASRYGQANYGDTF. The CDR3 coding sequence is TGTGCCAGCAGATATGGACAGGCTAACTATGGCGACACCTTC.

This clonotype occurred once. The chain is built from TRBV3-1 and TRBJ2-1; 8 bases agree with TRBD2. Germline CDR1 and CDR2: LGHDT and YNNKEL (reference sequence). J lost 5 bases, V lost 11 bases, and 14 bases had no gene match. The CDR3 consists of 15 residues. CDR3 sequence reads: CASTSGRAPDNEQFF. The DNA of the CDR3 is TGTGCCTCCACCTCCGGGAGGGCGCCGGACAATGAGCAGTTCTTC.

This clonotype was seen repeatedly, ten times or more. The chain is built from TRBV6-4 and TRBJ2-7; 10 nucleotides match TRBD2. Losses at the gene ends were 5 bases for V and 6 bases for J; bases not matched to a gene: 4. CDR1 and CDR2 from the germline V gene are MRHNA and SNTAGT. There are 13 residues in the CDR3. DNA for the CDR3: TGTGCCAGCAGTTCCGGGACTAGCGCCGAGCAGTACTTC. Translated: CASSSGTSAEQYF.

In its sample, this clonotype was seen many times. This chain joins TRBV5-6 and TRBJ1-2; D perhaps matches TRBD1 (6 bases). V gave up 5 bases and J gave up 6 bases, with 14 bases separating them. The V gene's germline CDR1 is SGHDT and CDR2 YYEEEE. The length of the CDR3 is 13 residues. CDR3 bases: TGTGCCAGCAGTCCGGGCTCAGGGGATGGCTACACCTTC. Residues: CASSPGSGDGYTF.

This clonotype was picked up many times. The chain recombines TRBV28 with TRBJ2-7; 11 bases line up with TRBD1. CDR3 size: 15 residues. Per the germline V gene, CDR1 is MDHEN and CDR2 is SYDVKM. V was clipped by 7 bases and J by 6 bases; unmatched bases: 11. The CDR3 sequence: CASTSVGGTGGEQYF. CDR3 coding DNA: TGTGCCAGCACCTCCGTGGGCGGGACAGGGGGCGAGCAGTACTTC.

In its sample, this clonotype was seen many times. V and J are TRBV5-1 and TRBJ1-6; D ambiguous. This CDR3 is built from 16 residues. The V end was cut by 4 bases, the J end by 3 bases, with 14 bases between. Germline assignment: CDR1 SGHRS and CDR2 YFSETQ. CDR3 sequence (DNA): TGCGCCAGCAGCCTGGAACGGACTCGCTATAATTCACCCCTCCACTTT. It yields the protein CASSLERTRYNSPLHF.

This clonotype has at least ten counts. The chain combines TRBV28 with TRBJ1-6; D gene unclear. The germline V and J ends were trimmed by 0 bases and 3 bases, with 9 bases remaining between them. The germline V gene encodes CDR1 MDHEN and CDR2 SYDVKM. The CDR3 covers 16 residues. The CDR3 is CASSLWDSYYNSPLHF. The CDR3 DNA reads TGTGCCAGCAGTTTATGGGACTCATACTATAATTCACCCCTCCACTTT.

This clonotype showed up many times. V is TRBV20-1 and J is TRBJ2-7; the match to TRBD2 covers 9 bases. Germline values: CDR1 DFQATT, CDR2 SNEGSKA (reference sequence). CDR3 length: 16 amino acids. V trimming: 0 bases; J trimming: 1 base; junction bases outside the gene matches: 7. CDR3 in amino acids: CSARDPSAGGSYEQYF. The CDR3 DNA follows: TGCAGTGCTAGAGATCCCTCCGCGGGAGGGTCCTACGAGCAGTACTTC.

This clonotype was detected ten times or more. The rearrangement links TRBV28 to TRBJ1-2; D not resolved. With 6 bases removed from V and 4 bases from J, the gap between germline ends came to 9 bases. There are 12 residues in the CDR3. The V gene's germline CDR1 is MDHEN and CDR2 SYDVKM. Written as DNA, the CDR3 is TGTGCCAGCAGCCTATCGGGCTATGGCTACACCTTC. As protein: CASSLSGYGYTF.

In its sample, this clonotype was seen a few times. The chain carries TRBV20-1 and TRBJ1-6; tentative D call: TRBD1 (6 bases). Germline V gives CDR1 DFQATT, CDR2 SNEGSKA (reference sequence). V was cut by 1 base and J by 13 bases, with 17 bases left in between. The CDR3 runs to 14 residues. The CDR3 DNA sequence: TGCAGTGCTAGAGGGCCCTGGACAGAAGCGCCCCTCCACTTT. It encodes CSARGPWTEAPLHF.

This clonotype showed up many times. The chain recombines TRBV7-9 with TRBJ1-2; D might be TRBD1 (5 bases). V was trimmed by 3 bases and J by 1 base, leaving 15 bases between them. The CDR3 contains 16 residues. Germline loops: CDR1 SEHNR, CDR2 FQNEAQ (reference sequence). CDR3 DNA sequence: TGTGCCAGCAGCTTGGGGGGGGACTATTTTAACTATGGCTACACCTTC. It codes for CASSLGGDYFNYGYTF.

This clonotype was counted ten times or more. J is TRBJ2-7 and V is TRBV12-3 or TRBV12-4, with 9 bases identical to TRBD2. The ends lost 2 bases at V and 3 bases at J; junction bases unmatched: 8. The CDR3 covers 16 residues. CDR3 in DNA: TGTGCCAGCAGTTTAAAAGGTCTAGCGGGGCGCTACGAGCAGTACTTC. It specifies CASSLKGLAGRYEQYF.

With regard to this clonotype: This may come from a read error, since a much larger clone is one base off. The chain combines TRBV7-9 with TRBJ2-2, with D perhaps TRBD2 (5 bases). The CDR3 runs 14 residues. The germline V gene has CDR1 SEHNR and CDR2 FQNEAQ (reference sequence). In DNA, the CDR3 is TGTGGCTCGGGAAGGGCGGCGAACACCGGGGAGCTGTTTTTT. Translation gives CGSGRAANTGELFF. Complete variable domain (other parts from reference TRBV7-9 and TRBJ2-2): DTGVSQNPRHKITKRGQNVTFRCDPISEHNRLYWYRQTLGQGPEFLTYFQNEAQLEKSRLLSDRFSAERPKGSFSTLEIQRTEQGDSAMYLCGSGRAANTGELFFGEGSRLTVL.

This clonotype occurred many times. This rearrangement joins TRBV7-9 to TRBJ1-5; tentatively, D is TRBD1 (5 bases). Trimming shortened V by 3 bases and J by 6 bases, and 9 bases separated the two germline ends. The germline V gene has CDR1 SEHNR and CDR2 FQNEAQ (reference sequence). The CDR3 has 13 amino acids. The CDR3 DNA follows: TGTGCCAGCAGCTTGGGGGGTTTTCAGCCCCAGCATTTT. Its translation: CASSLGGFQPQHF.